The clone carrying this T cell receptor beta chain was observed a handful of times. Its antigen is unidentified. The data belong to a study of T cells after yellow fever vaccination. Study outcomes and limitations: Post-booster reappearance was seen for most primary-vaccination clones (96% CD4, around 91% CD8). Shared CD4/CD8 clonotypes were a small share, likely from convergent recombination.

Making TCR cDNA involved 5'RACE template switching, which added UMIs and a universal primer site. A single record per CDR3 protein comes from TCRdb applying MiXCR to the 5' RACE reads. Among 450,000 to 550,000 distinct CDR3 sequences, approximately 21% were seen once, and the ten largest hold over 11%. V was clipped by 0 bases and J by 2 bases, with 16 bases between them. Germline lookup yields CDR1 SGDLS and CDR2 YYNGEE. The CDR3 loop spans 17 amino acids. The sample here was PBMCs, taken 15 days after the yellow fever booster vaccination. This chain uses TRBV9 with TRBJ2-3, with a tentative D call TRBD1 (6 bases). This clonotype originated in a man aged 25-45 years who received the YFV17D yellow fever vaccine. The CDR3 bases are TGTGCCAGCAGCGTAGCGGACCAGTGGGGACACACAGATACGCAGTATTTT. Translation gives CASSVADQWGHTDTQYF.